Listed here are 27 T cell receptor beta chains from one sample, sequenced in a study of beta chain features in type 1 diabetes. Investigators reverse transcribed all isolated RNA, so they sequenced expressed TCRB transcripts. TCRdb's copy holds only in-frame clones and misses some; the assay was immunoSEQ multiplex PCR. This sample has 300,000 to 400,000 clones, with 8% found just once. Input material: central memory CD4+ T cells from blood. Receptor source: a woman aged 18-30 years in good health.

This clone was counted many times. The chain joins TRBV5-1 to TRBJ2-5; TRBD2 matches at 10 bases. Losses at the gene ends were 5 bases for V and 0 bases for J; bases not matched to a gene: 4. The CDR3 extends over 15 amino acids. Germline CDR1 SGHRS, CDR2 YFSETQ. The DNA of the CDR3 is TGCGCCAGCAGACTAGCGGGGAGGTACCAAGAGACCCAGTACTTC. Its translation is CASRLAGRYQETQYF.

The chain joins TRBV18 to TRBJ2-3, with D uncertain. Germline CDR1 is KGHSH and CDR2 is LQKENI. The CDR3 sequence is 13 residues long. V was pared by 2 bases and J by 2 bases, with 5 bases between. As DNA, the CDR3 is TGTGCCAGCTCACCATTTCCCACAGATACGCAGTATTTT. This encodes CASSPFPTDTQYF.

This clone was seen more than once but under ten times. V is TRBV6-1 and J is TRBJ2-7; perhaps TRBD1 as D (6 bases). CDR3 length: 16 residues. The ends were cut back, 4 bases at V and 4 bases at J, with 20 bases in the middle. Germline V gene data show CDR1 as MNHNS and CDR2 as SASEGT. The CDR3 sequence is CASSGGLTGRGYEQYF. As DNA, the CDR3 is TGTGCCAGCAGTGGGGGGTTGACAGGTCGAGGTTACGAGCAGTACTTC.

The chain joins TRBV5-1 to TRBJ2-3, with D tentatively TRBD2 (6 bases). Trimming removed 3 bases at V and 5 bases at J, with 13 bases between. Germline V gives CDR1 SGHRS, CDR2 YFSETQ. The CDR3 covers 14 residues. In nucleotides, the CDR3 is TGCGCCAGCAGCTGGGACTCACGGGGAGATACGCAGTATTTT. As protein: CASSWDSRGDTQYF.

The V gene is TRBV19, the J gene TRBJ2-3; maybe TRBD2 (6 bases). CDR1 LNHDA and CDR2 SQIVND come from the germline V gene (reference sequence). The CDR3 extends over 17 amino acids. Trimming removed 5 bases at V and 2 bases at J, with 20 bases between. In nucleotides, the CDR3 is TGTGCCAGTAGTCCATCGGGAGTTCGGAGGTACACAGATACGCAGTATTTT. Protein: CASSPSGVRRYTDTQYF.

The rearrangement links TRBV7-2 to TRBJ2-3, with TRBD1 matching over 10 bases. The length of the CDR3 is 16 residues. Germline V gene data show CDR1 as SGHTA and CDR2 as FQGNSA. The ends lost 6 bases at V and 1 base at J; junction bases unmatched: 7. The chain's CDR3 is CASRPTGGGGTDTQYF. CDR3 DNA sequence: TGTGCCAGCAGGCCGACAGGGGGCGGGGGCACAGATACGCAGTATTTT.

This clone was counted only a few times. The V and J genes are TRBV18 and TRBJ2-3; 7 bases fit TRBD2. CDR3 length: 15 amino acids. The germline gives CDR1 KGHSH, CDR2 LQKENI. J gave up 5 bases and V 0 bases, and 5 bases lay outside the gene matches. The CDR3 here is CASSPPGGSGDTQYF. The CDR3 DNA reads as TGTGCCAGCTCACCACCGGGGGGGAGTGGAGATACGCAGTATTTT.

This clone was found a few times. The V gene is TRBV4-1, the J gene TRBJ2-4; 8 bases line up with TRBD2. This CDR3 spans 15 amino acids. The germline gives CDR1 MGHRA, CDR2 YSYEKL. V was pared by 1 base and J by 5 bases, with 4 bases of the junction left unmatched. CDR3 sequence (DNA): TGCGCCAGCAGCCAAGCGCTAGCGGGCCAAAACATTCAGTACTTC. Protein: CASSQALAGQNIQYF.

This clone was recorded many times. V usage is TRBV28 and J usage is TRBJ2-5; D not resolved. Germline CDR1 and CDR2: MDHEN and SYDVKM. The CDR3 totals 13 residues. Trimming left V 6 bases short and J 4 bases short, with 12 bases between. CDR3 region: CASSSPGGETQYF. The CDR3 bases are TGTGCCAGCAGCTCCCCGGGCGGAGAGACCCAGTACTTC. Variable domain in full (rest from reference TRBV28 and TRBJ2-5): DVKVTQSSRYLVKRTGEKVFLECVQDMDHENMFWYRQDPGLGLRLIYFSYDVKMKEKGDIPEGYSVSREKKERFSLILESASTNQTSMYLCASSSPGGETQYFGPGTRLLVL.

This clone was seen a handful of times. The chain combines TRBV7-2 with TRBJ2-2; 9 nucleotides agree with TRBD1. Germline assignment: CDR1 SGHTA and CDR2 FQGNSA. The CDR3 is 16 residues long. With 7 bases clipped from V and 5 bases from J, the junction kept 11 bases outside the gene matches. The CDR3 nucleotides are TGTGCCAGCACGATACAGGGGGCCGTTGTTACCGGGGAGCTGTTTTTT. Protein sequence: CASTIQGAVVTGELFF.

This clone was observed a few times. The V gene is TRBV7-3, the J gene TRBJ1-1; possibly TRBD1 for D (5 bases). Germline assignment: CDR1 SGHTA and CDR2 FQGTGA. There are 15 residues in the CDR3. V was trimmed by 5 bases and J by 0 bases, leaving 13 bases between them. The CDR3 region has the DNA TGTGCCAGCAGCCGACAATGGGGCTTGAACACTGAAGCTTTCTTT. It encodes CASSRQWGLNTEAFF.

This clone was observed a handful of times. This is likely a read error, given that the CDR3 carries no conserved phenylalanine or tryptophan at its end. Because the CDR3's place on the DNA is in doubt, the DNA is left out and the CDR3 is given as listed by TCRdb. The genes are TRBV7-4 and TRBJ2-4; the D call TRBD1 from the table was never checked on the DNA. The CDR3 spans 11 residues, counting both ends. Per germline, CDR1 SGHVT and CDR2 SQSDAQ. The CDR3 loop reads CASSLGGSDLL.

The genes are TRBV4-2 and TRBJ2-1; D might be TRBD2 (6 bases). The CDR3 totals 14 residues. The ends were cut back, 4 bases at V and 3 bases at J, with 10 bases in the middle. Germline CDR1 and CDR2: LGHNA and YNFKEQ. For the CDR3, the DNA is TGTGCCAGCAGCCCCGGGACTGACTACAATGAGCAGTTCTTC. Encoded protein: CASSPGTDYNEQFF.

This clone was observed at least ten times. At the DNA level, this CDR3 is encoded by other sequences in the same sample as well. V and J are TRBV9 and TRBJ2-1, with 8 bases matching TRBD2. The trim removed 2 bases at V and 0 bases at J, leaving 4 bases unmatched. This CDR3 contains 16 residues. CDR1 SGDLS and CDR2 YYNGEE come from the germline V gene. The DNA for the CDR3 is TGTGCCAGCAGCGTTCGGAGCGGGAGCTCCTACAATGAGCAGTTCTTC. This translates into CASSVRSGSSYNEQFF.

This clone was detected only a few times. This chain uses TRBV5-1 with TRBJ2-2; 7 bases are a match to TRBD1. The junction had 3 bases not matched to a gene; V was cut back by 6 bases and J by 4 bases. The CDR3 is made up of 13 amino acids. The germline gives CDR1 SGHRS, CDR2 YFSETQ. CDR3 DNA: TGCGCCAGCAACCGACAGGGCACCGGGGAGCTGTTTTTT. This gives the protein CASNRQGTGELFF.

This clone has at least ten counts. The chain is built from TRBV18 and TRBJ2-3, with a possible D match to TRBD1 (5 bases). The V and J ends lost 1 base and 2 bases respectively, with 10 bases between them. CDR3 size: 15 residues. Germline CDR1 reads KGHSH; CDR2 reads LQKENI. The CDR3 nucleotides read TGTGCCAGCTCACCACTGGGGCATATCACAGATACGCAGTATTTT. Its protein is CASSPLGHITDTQYF. Looking up the rest from reference TRBV18 and TRBJ2-3 gives the full variable domain: NAGVMQNPRHLVRRRGQEARLRCSPMKGHSHVYWYRQLPEEGLKFMVYLQKENIIDESGMPKERFSAEFPKEGPSILRIQQVVRGDSAAYFCASSPLGHITDTQYFGPGTRLTVL.

The CDR3 spells CASQQDILAKNIQYF. As DNA, the CDR3 is TGTGCCAGCCAACAAGATATCCTAGCCAAAAACATTCAGTACTTC. The J gene is TRBJ2-4, the V gene TRBV18; unclear D gene. Germline V gene sequence: CDR1 KGHSH, CDR2 LQKENI. The CDR3 is 15 residues long. Trimming took 8 bases from V and 0 from J, leaving 14 bases between them.

The J gene is TRBJ2-2, the V gene TRBV19; D perhaps matches TRBD1 (6 bases). The CDR3 covers 13 residues. The V gene's germline CDR1 is LNHDA and CDR2 SQIVND (reference sequence). The V and J ends lost 7 bases and 5 bases respectively, with 11 bases between them. DNA for the CDR3: TGTGCCAGTACCCAGGGGTTTACCGGGGAGCTGTTTTTT. Its protein is CASTQGFTGELFF.

A remark on this clone: A junction boundary mismatches the germline segment, possibly from a read error. The chain is built from TRBV11-3 and TRBJ2-1, with 8 bases identical to TRBD1. Germline V gene sequence: CDR1 SGHNT, CDR2 YENEEA. This CDR3 has 14 residues. CDR3: CASSPGGRSNERFF. CDR3 DNA sequence: TGTGCCAGCAGCCCAGGGGGCCGGTCCAATGAGCGGTTCTTC.

This clone was found a few times. This rearrangement joins TRBV6-1 to TRBJ2-3; TRBD1 matches 8 bases. The CDR3 contains 15 residues. CDR1 and CDR2 (germline): MNHNS, SASEGT. The V and J ends lost 3 bases and 6 bases, in that order; junction bases with no gene match: 8. Here the CDR3 reads CASSDFDRGMDTQYF. The CDR3 DNA follows: TGTGCCAGCAGTGACTTTGACAGGGGTATGGATACGCAGTATTTT.

In its sample, this clone was seen a few times. The chain employs TRBV5-1 and TRBJ2-3, with D maybe TRBD1 (5 bases). CDR1 and CDR2 from the germline V gene are SGHRS and YFSETQ. This CDR3 spans 15 amino acids. The ends were cut back, 1 base at V and 3 bases at J, with 12 bases in the middle. The CDR3: CASSLMGRDTDTQYF. The DNA for the CDR3 is TGCGCCAGCAGCTTGATGGGCAGGGATACAGATACGCAGTATTTT.

The sample holds a few counts of this clone. CDR3 in amino acids: CASSPRQGHTDTQYF. DNA of the CDR3: TGTGCCAGCAGCCCTAGACAGGGACACACAGATACGCAGTATTTT. This chain uses TRBV7-6 with TRBJ2-3; 7 bases align to TRBD1. The germline V gene has CDR1 SGHVS and CDR2 FNYEAQ. V lost 5 bases to trimming and J lost 2 bases; unmatched junction nucleotides: 7. The CDR3 loop spans 15 amino acids.

V and J are TRBV10-3 and TRBJ2-1; D gene uncertain. Per germline, CDR1 ENHRY and CDR2 SYGVKD. V was shortened by 4 bases and J by 5 bases, with 6 bases between the two germline ends. The CDR3 has 12 residues. The CDR3 nucleotides read TGTGCCATCAGTGTGGGTAACAATGAGCAGTTCTTC. It is translated as CAISVGNNEQFF.

The sample holds a few counts of this clone. The J gene is TRBJ1-2, the V gene TRBV9, with TRBD1 as a possible D gene (5 bases). Germline-derived CDR1 and CDR2 are SGDLS and YYNGEE. This CDR3 spans 15 amino acids. Trimming stripped 5 bases from V and 4 bases from J, with 18 bases between. The CDR3 DNA follows: TGTGCCAGCAGAGGACAACCAACAGACCCCTATGGCTACACCTTC. It yields the protein CASRGQPTDPYGYTF.

This clone was recorded at least ten times. The chain joins TRBV7-9 to TRBJ2-3; no clear D gene. This CDR3 contains 15 residues. Trimming pared 7 bases from V and 6 bases from J, leaving 20 bases between. Germline V gene sequence: CDR1 SEHNR, CDR2 FQNEAQ (reference sequence). The CDR3 is CASIKQPGPKDTQYF. Written as DNA, the CDR3 is TGTGCCAGCATAAAGCAGCCGGGCCCCAAGGATACGCAGTATTTT.

CDR3: CASSVADFGGEQFF. The CDR3 DNA reads as TGTGCCAGCAGCGTAGCGGATTTTGGTGGTGAGCAGTTCTTC. This rearrangement joins TRBV9 to TRBJ2-1, with unresolved D. Trimming removed 0 bases at V and 9 bases at J, with 13 bases between. The CDR3 covers 14 residues. Germline V gives CDR1 SGDLS, CDR2 YYNGEE.

J is TRBJ2-1 and V is TRBV18; 7 positions match TRBD1. Germline trimming cut 3 bases from V and 5 bases from J; bases unmatched to any gene: 7. Germline V gene data show CDR1 as KGHSH and CDR2 as LQKENI. This CDR3 is 15 amino acids long. The CDR3 protein is CASSPTAQGNNEQFF. CDR3 in DNA: TGTGCCAGCTCACCGACGGCACAGGGGAACAATGAGCAGTTCTTC.